These 5 T cell receptor beta chains came from one sample sequenced in a study of response to subunit inactivated influenza vaccine. A single record per CDR3 protein comes from TCRdb applying MiXCR to the RT-PCR reads. The sample lists some 500,000 distinct CDR3 sequences, approximately 15% occurring once. The starting material was CD4+ T cells sorted from PBMCs, obtained around 2 years after vaccination. These receptors all come from a man aged 50 to 69 who received an inactivated influenza vaccine.

This clonotype has at least ten counts. The rearrangement links TRBV4-2 to TRBJ2-1; TRBD2 aligns across 7 bases. Germline V CDR1 and CDR2: LGHNA, YNFKEQ. The J segment lost 0 bases and the V segment lost 4 bases, leaving 9 bases of the junction unmatched. The CDR3 runs 17 residues. In nucleotides, the CDR3 is TGTGCCAGCAGCCCGGGGGGAGGACAAGCCTCCTACAATGAGCAGTTCTTC. Its translation: CASSPGGGQASYNEQFF.

Concerning this clonotype: Compared with germline, one end of the junction differs, possibly owing to a read error. The V call is TRBV18, the J call TRBJ2-3; 14 bases map to TRBD2. Germline V gene lookup returns CDR1 KGHSH and CDR2 LQKENI. The length of the CDR3 is 17 residues. Here the CDR3 DNA reads TGTGCCAGCTCCCGGACTAGCGGGGGGCTTACCACAGATACACAGTATTTT. As protein: CASSRTSGGLTTDTQYF.

This clonotype was detected a few times. This chain uses TRBV12-3 or TRBV12-4 with TRBJ2-3, with 11 bases that match TRBD2. This CDR3 contains 17 residues. The V gene end was trimmed by 4 bases and the J gene end by 4 bases; junction bases not matched to a gene: 10. The CDR3 nucleotides are TGTGCCAGCAGTTCCCTGATCACTAGCGGGAGATCAGATACGCAGTATTTT. Protein product: CASSSLITSGRSDTQYF.

This clonotype was detected many times. The V call is TRBV28, the J call TRBJ2-3; D unclear. Germline assignment: CDR1 MDHEN and CDR2 SYDVKM. V was cut by 4 bases and J by 8 bases, with 10 bases left in between. This CDR3 is 12 amino acids long. CDR3 coding DNA: TGTGCCAGCAGTTCTACCTGGGGTACGCAGTATTTT. This translates into CASSSTWGTQYF.

This clonotype was seen many times. The V and J genes are TRBV29-1 and TRBJ2-1; D gene ambiguous. Between the trimmed V and J ends, which lost 7 bases and 9 bases, there was a span of 28 bases. Germline CDR1 SQVTM, CDR2 ANQGSEA. The CDR3 is 16 residues long. The DNA for the CDR3 is TGCAGCGCTACCATCCAAGGTGGCTCCCTTCCCTCTGAGCAGTTCTTC. It specifies CSATIQGGSLPSEQFF.